This T cell receptor beta chain was captured in a study of blood T cell repertoires in COVID-19. The V and J ends lost 3 bases and 1 base respectively, with 13 bases between them. This CDR3 has 16 amino acids. CDR1 is SGHNT, CDR2 YENEEA, per germline. Some clones are missing from TCRdb's copy, which holds only in-frame ones; the method was immunoSEQ multiplex PCR. The sample consists of some 200,000 clones, roughly 76% of them appearing once. This clone was observed at least ten times. Sequencing was performed on peripheral blood. The chain links TRBV11-3 to TRBJ2-1; possibly TRBD2 for D (5 bases). This receptor was taken from a woman aged 40 to 50 with COVID-19, enrolled during active disease. The CDR3 region is CASSLGLRESYNEQFF. The CDR3 DNA follows: TGTGCCAGCAGCTTGGGGTTAAGGGAGTCCTACAATGAGCAGTTCTTC.